The present TCR beta chain was sequenced within a study of human T cells and chemical hapten exposure. Study-wide results and caveats: Sensitizing with DPC caused no change in TCRs above 1 in 1000 frequency.

This clonotype has just one count. Its antigen is currently unknown. The library labeled individual cDNA molecules by adding unique molecular identifiers to them. As processed by the authors: Sample-level TCR yields exhibited a median of about 96,000, with a range of about 20,000 to 700,000. MiXCR, run by TCRdb on the 5' RACE reads, gives a single entry per CDR3 protein. TCRdb, not the authors, supplied the V and J calls. Here the sample spans approximately 80,000 distinct CDR3 sequences, approximately 15% being singletons. Trimming cost V 3 bases and J 5 bases; bases outside gene matches: 16. The CDR3 spans 18 residues. In germline, CDR1 is MNHNS, CDR2 SASEGT. The starting material, unfractionated whole blood, was used for total RNA extraction.

V gene TRBV6-1 combines with J gene TRBJ2-1, with 7 bases that match TRBD1. This TCR was sampled from a female donor in good health. The CDR3 region has the DNA TGTGCCAGCAGTGACGGAAGGGTTTTAGGACAGGAGAACAATGAGCAGTTCTTC. Encoded protein: CASSDGRVLGQENNEQFF.